Below are 6 T cell receptor beta chains sequenced from a single sample in a study of CD8 T cells in ankylosing spondylitis. General study points: Characteristic of ankylosing spondylitis blood, it appeared, was a TCR beta motif comprising eight highly homologous variants.

These receptors lack a known antigen. Each CDR3 protein gets one entry after TCRdb re-called the 5' RACE reads with MiXCR. The repertoire includes some 400,000 distinct CDR3 sequences, around 20% of them detected once, and about a sixth sits in the top ten. The material sequenced was blood, either unsorted or a sorted T cell fraction (not recorded which). These receptors originate from a male donor with ankylosing spondylitis.

For this clonotype: This clone may be a read error of a much larger clone one base away. The V call is TRBV20-1, the J call TRBJ1-1; 7 bases agree with TRBD1. This CDR3 is built from 12 residues. V was clipped by 4 bases and J by 7 bases; unmatched bases: 6. Germline V gives CDR1 DFQATT, CDR2 SNEGSKA (reference sequence). DNA for the CDR3: TGCAGTGCTACCCGACAGGGCCGTGAAGCTTTCTTT. This gives the protein CSATRQGREAFF.

This clonotype came up a few times. For the CDR3, the DNA is TGCGCCAGCAGGGGGACTAAGAGCCTCGAGCAGTACTTC. Translated, it gives CASRGTKSLEQYF. The V gene is TRBV4-1, the J gene TRBJ2-7, with 7 positions matching TRBD2. V lost 6 bases to trimming and J lost 6 bases; unmatched junction nucleotides: 8. Per the germline V gene, CDR1 is MGHRA and CDR2 is YSYEKL. The CDR3 is 13 residues long.

This clonotype was counted many times. The rearrangement links TRBV20-1 to TRBJ2-3; D gene uncertain. Looked up from germline, CDR1 is DFQATT and CDR2 is SNEGSKA (reference sequence). CDR3 length equals 10 residues. Deletions cut 2 bases from V and 5 bases from J, with 2 bases between. The CDR3 region has the DNA TGCAGTGCTAGACGAGATACGCAGTATTTT. This gives the protein CSARRDTQYF.

The gene calls are TRBV10-3 and TRBJ2-1; D is uncertain. Between the trimmed V and J ends, which lost 6 bases and 1 base, there was a span of 16 bases. Germline CDR1 reads ENHRY; CDR2 reads SYGVKD. This CDR3 contains 16 residues. The CDR3 nucleotides are TGTGCCATCAGAGAAAAAGCCGCTCAATCCTACAATGAGCAGTTCTTC. Translation: CAIREKAAQSYNEQFF.

CDR3 coding DNA: TGTGCCATCAGTGAGTCGAACCGACAGGGCCACAATGAGCAGTTCTTC. This codes for CAISESNRQGHNEQFF. The chain recombines TRBV10-3 with TRBJ2-1; 7 bases match TRBD1. The ends lost 0 bases at V and 5 bases at J; junction bases unmatched: 7. This CDR3 has 16 amino acids. Germline V gene data show CDR1 as ENHRY and CDR2 as SYGVKD.

The J gene is TRBJ1-1, the V gene TRBV29-1, with a possible D match to TRBD1 (5 bases). This CDR3 is 11 amino acids long. Deletions cut 6 bases from V and 4 bases from J, with 9 bases between. Germline loops: CDR1 SQVTM, CDR2 ANQGSEA. The CDR3 nucleotides read TGCAGCGTGACAGAGGCCACTGAAGCTTTCTTT. This codes for CSVTEATEAFF.